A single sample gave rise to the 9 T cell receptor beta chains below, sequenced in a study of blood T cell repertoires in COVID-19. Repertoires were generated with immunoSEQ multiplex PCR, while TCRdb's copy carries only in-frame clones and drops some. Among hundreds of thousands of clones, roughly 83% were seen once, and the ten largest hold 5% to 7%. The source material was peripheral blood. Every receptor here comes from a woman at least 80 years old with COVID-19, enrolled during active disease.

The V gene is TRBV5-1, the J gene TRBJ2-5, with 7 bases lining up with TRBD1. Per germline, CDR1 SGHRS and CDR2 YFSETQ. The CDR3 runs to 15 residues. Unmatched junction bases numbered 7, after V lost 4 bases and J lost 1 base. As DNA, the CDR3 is TGCGCCAGCAGCCCACAGGGGCCCGTCCAAGAGACCCAGTACTTC. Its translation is CASSPQGPVQETQYF.

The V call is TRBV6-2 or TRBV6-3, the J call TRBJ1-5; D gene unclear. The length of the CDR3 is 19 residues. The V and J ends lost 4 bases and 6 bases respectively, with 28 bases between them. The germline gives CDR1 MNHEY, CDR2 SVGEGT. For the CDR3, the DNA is TGTGCCAGCAGTTTGCGGGAGAGCGTTCAAAGTGGGTCTCGTCAGCCCCAGCATTTT. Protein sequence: CASSLRESVQSGSRQPQHF.

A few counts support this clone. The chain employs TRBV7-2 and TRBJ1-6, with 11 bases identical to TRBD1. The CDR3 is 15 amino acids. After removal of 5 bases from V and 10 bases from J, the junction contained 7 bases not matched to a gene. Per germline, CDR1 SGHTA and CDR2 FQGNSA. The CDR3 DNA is TGTGCCAGCAGCCCGCGGACAGGGGGCGGGTCACCCCTCCACTTT. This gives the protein CASSPRTGGGSPLHF.

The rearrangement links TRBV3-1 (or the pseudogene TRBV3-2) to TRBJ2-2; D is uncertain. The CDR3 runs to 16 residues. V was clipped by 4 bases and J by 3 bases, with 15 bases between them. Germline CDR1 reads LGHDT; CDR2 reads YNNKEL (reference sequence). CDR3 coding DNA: TGTGCCAGCAGCCCGAAGCCGGTTGAAGACACCGGGGAGCTGTTTTTT. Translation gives CASSPKPVEDTGELFF.

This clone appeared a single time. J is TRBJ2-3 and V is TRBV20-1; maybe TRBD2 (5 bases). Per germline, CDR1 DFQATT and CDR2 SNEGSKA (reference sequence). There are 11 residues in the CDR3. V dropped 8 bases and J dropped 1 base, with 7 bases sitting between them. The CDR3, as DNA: TGCAGTCAGAGGGGCACAGATACGCAGTATTTT. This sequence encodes CSQRGTDTQYF.

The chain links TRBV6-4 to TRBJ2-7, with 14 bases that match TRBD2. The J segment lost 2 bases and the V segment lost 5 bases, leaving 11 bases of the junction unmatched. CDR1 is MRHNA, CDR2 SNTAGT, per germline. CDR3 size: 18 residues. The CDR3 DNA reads TGTGCCAGCAGTCTCTGGACTAGCGGGGGGCCTCCCACCTACGAGCAGTACGTC. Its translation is CASSLWTSGGPPTYEQYV.

In nucleotides, the CDR3 is TGTGCCAGTAGTATTATCGGGGGAAAGCGAGCGGGAGAGACCCAGTACTTC. The encoded protein is CASSIIGGKRAGETQYF. This chain links TRBV19 with TRBJ2-5; D perhaps matches TRBD2 (6 bases). Germline loops: CDR1 LNHDA, CDR2 SQIVND (reference sequence). Trimming took 3 bases from V and 4 from J, leaving 21 bases between them. This CDR3 region has 17 residues.

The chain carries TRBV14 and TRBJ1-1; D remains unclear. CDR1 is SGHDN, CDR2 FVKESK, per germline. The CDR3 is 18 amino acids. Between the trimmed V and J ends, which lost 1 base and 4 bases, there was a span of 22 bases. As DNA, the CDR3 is TGTGCCAGCAGCCAAGCAAGTAGCGACGGTCCGTCGTGCACTGAAGCTTTCTTT. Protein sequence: CASSQASSDGPSCTEAFF.

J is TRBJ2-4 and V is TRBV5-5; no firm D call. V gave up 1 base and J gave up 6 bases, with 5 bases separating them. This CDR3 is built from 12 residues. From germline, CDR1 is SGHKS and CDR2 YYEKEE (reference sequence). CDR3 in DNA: TGTGCCAGCAGCTTGTCGGGAAACATTCAGTACTTC. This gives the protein CASSLSGNIQYF.